This T cell receptor (beta chain) was recovered during a study of blood T cell repertoires in COVID-19 (dated by TCRdb to the early 2020s). About the study as a whole: The collaborator samples originated in the United States, Italy and Spain and spanned the acute and convalescent phases of COVID-19. Sample metadata almost always included a de-identified subject ID, COVID-19 status, age in years and sex. A freely available public database, intended as a resource for researchers studying the immune response to SARS-CoV-2, is where the repertoires were released. Subjects who had been exposed to COVID-19, were actively infected with it, or had recovered from it provided the deeply sampled blood TCRbeta repertoires that made up the dataset. The material from the prospective study consisted of cDNA or gDNA derived from T cells, B-cell-depleted T cells, or PBMCs. The samples were drawn from two sources: the first 160 participants of the ongoing ImmuneRACE study, and 950 to 1,500 subjects contributed by 6 global collaborators. Where HLA class I and class II types were available, the types were taken from metadata supplied by the sample provider, not from assay-based typing. Paper-wide results and their limitations: The amount of clinical and demographic metadata varied by source and participant and was provided uncurated.

TCRbeta CDR3 regions were amplified from genomic DNA by means of the immunoSEQ Assay, a bias-controlled multiplex PCR. Turning to the authors' computational methods: The number of nucleated cells in each sample was estimated by amplification of reference gene primers within the assay. Sequence reads were collapsed and filtered to measure the absolute abundance of every unique TCRbeta CDR3 rearrangement. For each sample, productive Simpson clonality was calculated by taking the square root of Simpson's diversity index across productive rearrangements. TCRdb carries this immuneACCESS record with in-frame sequences only. Its versions omit some clonotypes, under half of them owing to an unresolved V gene in the studies checked, with the rest unexplained. V, J and clone size reflect that table, while D and trimming were determined from the DNA. This sample holds hundreds of thousands of clones; approximately 85% were observed only once. The ten top clones hold around 5.5% of the sample.

The collaborating institutions used their own protocols to collect whole blood in K2EDTA tubes. For TCRbeta analysis, collaborators shipped samples in one of three forms: frozen whole blood, isolated PBMCs, or DNA extracted from either of those sample types. Including the terminal cysteine and phenylalanine, the CDR3 comprises 15 residues. Solely the CDR3 DNA is kept, with 45 bases framed from the first base. The germline V gene (reference sequence) specifies LNHDA as CDR1 and SQIVND as CDR2. Trimming at the junction amounts to 4 bases on V and 0 bases on J, and the germline ends lie 12 bases apart. A note on this clone: There is no known antigen for this receptor. No per-base quality is available; no much larger clone lies one base away.

Recombination linked TRBV19 to TRBJ1-1, with TRBD1 tentatively as D gene (6 bases match). This clonotype was obtained from a man in his fifties or sixties with active or convalescent COVID-19. Sequenced material: peripheral blood. The CDR3 protein sequence reads: CASSTNRVLNTEAFF. In nucleotide form, the sequence is TGTGCCAGTAGTACCAACAGGGTTCTGAACACTGAAGCTTTCTTT. Where the CDR3 stops, the reference TRBV19 and TRBJ1-1 genes take over; the full variable domain is DGGITQSPKYLFRKEGQNVTLSCEQNLNHDAMYWYRQDPGQGLRLIYYSQIVNDFQKGDIAEGYSVSREKKESFPLTVTSAQKNPTAFYLCASSTNRVLNTEAFFGQGTRLTVV.